Included here is one T cell receptor beta chain sequence, with context. Its specificity is not known. In the PCR, 60 Vbeta and 13 Jbeta primers were used. The method was immunoSEQ multiplex PCR; TCRdb's version includes in-frame clones alone and lacks a portion of them. The sample lists fewer than 150,000 clones, 80% occurring once. Per germline, CDR1 MNHEY and CDR2 SVGAGI. The junction had 5 bases not matched to a gene; V was cut back by 4 bases and J by 5 bases. This CDR3 comprises 15 residues. This sample was included in a study of cytomegalovirus exposure and HLA in healthy donors. Whole-study results and caveats: Rarity marked most TCR sequences, yet some public TCRs occurred in many donors. There were around 160 TCR beta chains listed as cytomegalovirus-associated. Per a later analysis, about 15,000 TCR beta sequences showed association with HLA alleles at 0.05 false discovery rate.

In nominal health when sampled, donors likely had unrecorded immune exposures nonetheless. This TCR derives from a man aged 35-49 years in good health and CMV-seronegative. V usage is TRBV6-5 and J usage is TRBJ1-6; TRBD1 aligns across 7 bases. The sequenced sample consisted of PBMCs. The CDR3 DNA is TGTGCCAGCAGTTCCCGGACAGGAAATAATTCACCCCTCCACTTT. As protein: CASSSRTGNNSPLHF.